These 29 T cell receptor beta chains were all obtained from the same sample, sequenced in a study of T cells after yellow fever vaccination. TCRdb recomputed calls from the 5' RACE reads with MiXCR, one row per CDR3 protein. The sample contains 300,000 to 450,000 distinct CDR3 sequences, 6.2% of which appear only once. The input for sequencing was PBMCs, taken 5 days after the yellow fever booster vaccination. All receptors come from a man in his thirties or forties who received the YFV17D yellow fever vaccine.

This chain uses TRBV14 with TRBJ2-1; D perhaps matches TRBD1 (5 bases). The V gene's germline CDR1 is SGHDN and CDR2 FVKESK. Between the trimmed V and J ends, which lost 1 base and 8 bases, there was a span of 9 bases. The CDR3 spans 13 residues. The CDR3 DNA sequence: TGTGCCAGCAGCCAAGTCAGGGCGGATGAGCAGTTCTTC. This sequence encodes CASSQVRADEQFF.

This clonotype was seen at least ten times. The chain carries TRBV11-2 and TRBJ2-1, with 9 nucleotides matching TRBD2. CDR1 and CDR2 (germline): SGHAT, FQNNGV. The V and J ends lost 1 base and 3 bases, in that order; junction bases with no gene match: 13. The CDR3 totals 19 residues. CDR3 sequence: CASSLVISGSAQFYNEQFF. In nucleotides, the CDR3 is TGTGCCAGCAGCTTAGTTATTAGCGGGAGCGCACAATTCTACAATGAGCAGTTCTTC. The complete variable domain, with remaining parts taken from reference TRBV11-2 and TRBJ2-1, reads EAGVAQSPRYKIIEKRQSVAFWCNPISGHATLYWYQQILGQGPKLLIQFQNNGVVDDSQLPKDRFSAERLKGVDSTLKIQPAKLEDSAVYLCASSLVISGSAQFYNEQFFGPGTRLTVL.

Only a few counts were recorded for this clonotype. V gene TRBV24-1 combines with J gene TRBJ1-1; D remains ambiguous. The V gene's germline CDR1 is KGHDR and CDR2 SFDVKD. Between the trimmed V and J ends, which lost 4 bases and 4 bases, there was a span of 9 bases. The CDR3 contains 13 residues. The CDR3 protein is CATSEGWGTEAFF. The DNA for the CDR3 is TGTGCCACCAGTGAGGGATGGGGCACTGAAGCTTTCTTT.

This clonotype was found a few times. The J gene is TRBJ2-1, the V gene TRBV6-2 or TRBV6-3, with 7 nucleotides matching TRBD2. The V gene's germline CDR1 is MNHEY and CDR2 SVGEGT. With 0 bases clipped from V and 3 bases from J, the junction kept 5 bases outside the gene matches. The CDR3 spans 16 residues. CDR3 loop: CASSYSLQRGYNEQFF. The CDR3 DNA sequence: TGTGCCAGCAGTTACTCGCTCCAGCGGGGCTACAATGAGCAGTTCTTC.

This clonotype was detected ten times or more. V gene TRBV21-1 combines with J gene TRBJ2-1; the table's D call, TRBD2, was not checked against the DNA. TRBV21-1 is termed a pseudogene. This CDR3 is built from 21 residues. CDR3 nucleotides: TGTGCCAGCAGCAAACGCACGCCACAATGGGCTAGCGGGAGGGCGTGGAATGAGCAGTTCTTC. This sequence encodes CASSKRTPQWASGRAWNEQFF.

A few counts support this clonotype. The genes are TRBV14 and TRBJ2-1, with 10 bases aligning to TRBD2. Trimming took 4 bases from V and 3 from J; bases not matched to a gene: 9. CDR1 and CDR2 from the germline V gene are SGHDN and FVKESK. The CDR3 runs 17 residues. The DNA for the CDR3 is TGTGCCAGCAGCCCAAATAGCGGGAGGAACCTCTACAATGAGCAGTTCTTC. This encodes CASSPNSGRNLYNEQFF.

In this sample, this clonotype turned up a few times. CDR3 nucleotide sequence: TGTGCCAGCAGTCATCAGGGGACAGGGGGCACCGGGGAGCTGTTTTTT. As protein: CASSHQGTGGTGELFF. The V and J genes are TRBV25-1 and TRBJ2-2; 11 bases map to TRBD1. J gave up 4 bases and V 5 bases, and 6 bases lay outside the gene matches. Per germline, CDR1 MGHDK and CDR2 SYGVNS. The CDR3 is made up of 16 amino acids.

This clonotype was detected a few times. The rearrangement links TRBV6-2 or TRBV6-3 to TRBJ1-1; D ambiguous. V was clipped by 1 base and J by 1 base, with 7 bases between them. The CDR3 runs to 14 residues. Germline-derived CDR1 and CDR2 are MNHEY and SVGEGT. CDR3 DNA: TGTGCCAGCAGTTACTTCTACGGGAACACTGAAGCTTTCTTT. It translates to CASSYFYGNTEAFF.

There are many counts of this clonotype. The gene calls are TRBV7-2 and TRBJ2-7; maybe TRBD1 (6 bases). In germline, CDR1 is SGHTA, CDR2 FQGNSA. CDR3 length: 13 residues. Between the trimmed V and J ends, which lost 6 bases and 3 bases, there was a span of 12 bases. Written as DNA, the CDR3 is TGTGCCAGCAGGAAACAGGGTAACTACGAGCAGTACTTC. Encoded protein: CASRKQGNYEQYF.

This clonotype was detected ten times or more. The chain is built from TRBV20-1 and TRBJ1-3; TRBD1 agrees at 11 bases. V lost 5 bases and J lost 8; bases outside the gene matches: 11. This CDR3 has 15 amino acids. CDR1 and CDR2 (germline): DFQATT, SNEGSKA (reference sequence). The DNA of the CDR3 is TGCAGTGCTCGCGTTCGGACAGGGGGCCAAGACACCATATATTTT. This sequence encodes CSARVRTGGQDTIYF.

This clonotype was seen ten or more times. The chain combines TRBV20-1 with TRBJ1-5, with a tentative D call TRBD1 (5 bases). CDR1 is DFQATT, CDR2 SNEGSKA, per germline (reference sequence). This CDR3 has 13 residues. Trimming removed 6 bases from V and 9 bases from J, with 18 bases in between. The CDR3 DNA sequence: TGCAGTGCGAATACAGGACGGGGAAGGCCCCAGCATTTT. As protein: CSANTGRGRPQHF.

This clonotype was counted only a few times. CDR3: CASSPRLIPQYF. The CDR3 nucleotides read TGTGCCAGCAGCCCACGTCTAATCCCCCAGTACTTC. V is TRBV7-2 and J is TRBJ2-5, with D uncertain. V lost 5 bases and J lost 9, with 13 bases in between. Per the germline V gene, CDR1 is SGHTA and CDR2 is FQGNSA. The CDR3 contains 12 residues.

This clonotype was recorded many times. The chain employs TRBV5-1 and TRBJ2-1; D gene uncertain. Germline CDR1 and CDR2: SGHRS and YFSETQ. This CDR3 spans 12 amino acids. V lost 4 bases and J lost 9, with 11 bases in between. CDR3 nucleotide sequence: TGCGCCAGCAGCGCCCGGAGTGCTGAGCAGTTCTTC. Amino acids: CASSARSAEQFF.

This clonotype has ten or more counts. CDR3: CSVEGQGAVGANVLTF. The DNA for the CDR3 is TGCAGCGTTGAGGGACAGGGGGCAGTTGGGGCCAACGTCCTGACTTTC. This chain uses TRBV29-1 with TRBJ2-6; 12 positions agree with TRBD1. V lost 3 bases, J lost 3 bases, and 3 bases stayed unmatched. The CDR3 sequence is 16 residues long. Germline V gene sequence: CDR1 SQVTM, CDR2 ANQGSEA.

This chain links TRBV15 with TRBJ2-3; D call uncertain. CDR1 LNHNV and CDR2 YYDKDF come from the germline V gene (reference sequence). The CDR3 runs 12 residues. Trimming removed 1 base at V and 6 bases at J, with 5 bases between. CDR3 sequence: CATSRVSDTQYF. In nucleotides, the CDR3 is TGTGCCACCAGCAGAGTTTCCGATACGCAGTATTTT.

There are a few counts of this clonotype. The chain employs TRBV18 and TRBJ2-1; 7 nucleotides line up with TRBD1. J was trimmed by 8 bases and V by 3 bases; bases with no gene match: 10. The CDR3 covers 15 residues. Germline values: CDR1 KGHSH, CDR2 LQKENI. CDR3 sequence: CASSPTMTGLDEQFF. The CDR3 DNA reads TGTGCCAGCTCACCGACAATGACAGGGCTCGATGAGCAGTTCTTC.

This clonotype was detected only a few times. The rearrangement uses TRBV6-2 or TRBV6-3 and TRBJ2-3; D unclear. This CDR3 spans 13 amino acids. Trimming removed 5 bases from V and 6 bases from J, with 12 bases in between. From germline, CDR1 is MNHEY and CDR2 SVGEGT. The CDR3 region is CASSDPTRDTQYF. The CDR3 bases are TGTGCCAGCAGTGACCCCACGCGTGATACGCAGTATTTT.

In its sample, this clonotype was seen many times. The rearrangement joins TRBV4-1 to TRBJ2-2; D remains unclear. The V end was cut by 0 bases, the J end by 6 bases, with 8 bases between. Germline lookup yields CDR1 MGHRA and CDR2 YSYEKL. This CDR3 contains 14 residues. The CDR3 spells CASSQDLGAGELFF. CDR3 DNA sequence: TGCGCCAGCAGCCAAGATCTAGGAGCCGGGGAGCTGTTTTTT.

The rearrangement links TRBV5-6 to TRBJ2-1; 9 bases map to TRBD1. V was clipped by 4 bases and J by 8 bases; unmatched bases: 7. Germline V gene data show CDR1 as SGHDT and CDR2 as YYEEEE. This CDR3 is built from 14 residues. The chain's CDR3 is CASSTGTGIDEQFF. The CDR3 nucleotides are TGTGCCAGCAGCACCGGGACAGGGATCGATGAGCAGTTCTTC. The full variable domain, completed using reference TRBV5-6 and TRBJ2-1, is DAGVTQSPTHLIKTRGQQVTLRCSPKSGHDTVSWYQQALGQGPQFIFQYYEEEERQRGNFPDRFSGHQFPNYSSELNVNALLLGDSALYLCASSTGTGIDEQFFGPGTRLTVL.

This clonotype was seen a handful of times. The V gene is TRBV24-1, the J gene TRBJ2-2; possibly TRBD1 or TRBD2 for D (5 bases each). This CDR3 contains 16 residues. Trimming took off 7 bases at V and 6 bases at J, with 20 bases between the two ends. Germline V gene sequence: CDR1 KGHDR, CDR2 SFDVKD. This chain's CDR3 is CATRRGAAGVAGELFF. The DNA of the CDR3 is TGTGCCACCAGAAGAGGGGCGGCCGGGGTTGCCGGGGAGCTGTTTTTT.

The gene calls are TRBV27 and TRBJ2-1; unclear D gene. CDR3 length equals 15 residues. CDR1 and CDR2 (germline): MNHEY, SMNVEV (reference sequence). V dropped 6 bases and J dropped 0 bases, with 12 bases sitting between them. The CDR3, as DNA: TGTGCCAGCAGGTGGAACAGCCTCTCCTACAATGAGCAGTTCTTC. Translation: CASRWNSLSYNEQFF.

Here the CDR3 DNA reads TGCAGTCTTTCTAGCGAGAGGGCCGCCGCAGATACGCAGTATTTT. This encodes CSLSSERAAADTQYF. The chain uses TRBV20-1 and TRBJ2-3, with a tentative D call TRBD2 (6 bases). Germline loops: CDR1 DFQATT, CDR2 SNEGSKA (reference sequence). Trimming shortened V by 8 bases and J by 4 bases, and 22 bases separated the two germline ends. The CDR3 has 15 amino acids.

This clonotype has at least ten counts. V is TRBV7-2 and J is TRBJ2-5; the match to TRBD2 covers 10 bases. The CDR3 length is 15 residues. Germline lookup yields CDR1 SGHTA and CDR2 FQGNSA. The V and J ends lost 2 bases and 3 bases, in that order; junction bases with no gene match: 3. This CDR3 is CASSLSSGREETQYF. CDR3 coding DNA: TGTGCCAGCAGCTTATCTAGCGGGAGAGAAGAGACCCAGTACTTC.

This clonotype appeared a few times. The CDR3 is CASSLWSGELFF. The CDR3 DNA reads as TGTGCCAGCAGCTTGTGGTCCGGGGAGCTGTTTTTT. V gene TRBV5-4 combines with J gene TRBJ2-2, with D unclear. CDR1 is SGHNT, CDR2 YYREEE, per germline (reference sequence). Trimming removed 1 base from V and 6 bases from J, with 4 bases in between. The CDR3 consists of 12 residues. The whole variable domain, remainder taken from reference TRBV5-4 and TRBJ2-2, is ETGVTQSPTHLIKTRGQQVTLRCSSQSGHNTVSWYQQALGQGPQFIFQYYREEENGRGNFPPRFSGLQFPNYSSELNVNALELDDSALYLCASSLWSGELFFGEGSRLTVL.

The DNA of the CDR3 is TGTGCCAGCAGCATTGGGACTAGCGGGAGGGCCGGGTTCTTC. It encodes CASSIGTSGRAGFF. V usage is TRBV7-2 and J usage is TRBJ2-1, with 16 bases fitting TRBD2. The CDR3 contains 14 residues. Trimming at V came to 5 bases and at J to 15 bases, leaving 7 bases not matched to a gene. Germline V gene data show CDR1 as SGHTA and CDR2 as FQGNSA.

This clonotype was found a few times. The chain has TRBV7-8 and TRBJ1-4; D may be TRBD1 (5 bases). Germline V CDR1 and CDR2: SGHVS, FQNEAQ. Trimming cost V 1 base and J 7 bases, with 10 bases left between them. This CDR3 contains 14 residues. The CDR3 reads CASSLGGRVEKLFF. CDR3 sequence (DNA): TGTGCCAGCAGCTTAGGGGGCCGAGTTGAAAAACTGTTTTTT.

This sequence joins TRBV5-1 and TRBJ2-3; no clear D gene. Per the germline V gene, CDR1 is SGHRS and CDR2 is YFSETQ. Deletions cut 8 bases from V and 3 bases from J, with 16 bases between. CDR3 length: 14 amino acids. In DNA form, the CDR3 reads TGCGCCAGTTCCCGAGTGGCCACTACAGATACGCAGTATTTT. Translating it yields CASSRVATTDTQYF.

This clonotype was detected a few times. This chain links TRBV9 with TRBJ1-2; possible D gene TRBD1, 5 bases. V was shortened by 0 bases and J by 3 bases, with 12 bases between the two germline ends. Germline assignment: CDR1 SGDLS and CDR2 YYNGEE. CDR3 length equals 15 residues. For the CDR3, the DNA is TGTGCCAGCAGCGTAGGGTGGGGCGATGACTATGGCTACACCTTC. This sequence encodes CASSVGWGDDYGYTF.

The genes are TRBV5-4 and TRBJ2-1, with TRBD2 matching 13 bases. Germline V gives CDR1 SGHNT, CDR2 YYREEE (reference sequence). The CDR3 is made up of 15 amino acids. The junction had 9 bases not matched to a gene; V was cut back by 3 bases and J by 12 bases. For the CDR3, the DNA is TGTGCCAGCAGCTATGGGACTAGCGGGACATTTGGGCAGTTCTTC. It encodes CASSYGTSGTFGQFF.